This T cell receptor beta chain stems from a study of blood T cell repertoires in COVID-19. On the study more broadly: Italy, Spain and the United States were the sources of the convalescent and acute COVID-19 samples. T cells, B-cell-depleted T cells, or PBMCs provided the cDNA or gDNA that served as material.

With 2 bases removed from V and 10 bases from J, the gap between germline ends came to 17 bases. The germline CDR1 and CDR2 sequences are MDHEN and SYDVKM. The CDR3 totals 15 residues. In the source study's methods: Reference gene primer amplification gave estimated nucleated cell counts. Sequencing was performed with immunoSEQ multiplex PCR; in TCRdb, only in-frame clones are kept and a portion is missing. V and J calls and clone size are as listed in that table; D and trimming were resolved from the DNA. This table has around 72,000 clones, around 86% appearing once. Sequenced material: peripheral blood. J is TRBJ1-4 and V is TRBV28; D might be TRBD1 (6 bases). The sequence was obtained from a man aged 70 or older with active or convalescent COVID-19. The chain's CDR3 is CASSLSQGPGGKLFF. The CDR3 DNA is TGTGCCAGCAGTTTAAGTCAGGGGCCCGGTGGAAAACTGTTTTTT. The whole variable domain, remainder taken from reference TRBV28 and TRBJ1-4, is DVKVTQSSRYLVKRTGEKVFLECVQDMDHENMFWYRQDPGLGLRLIYFSYDVKMKEKGDIPEGYSVSREKKERFSLILESASTNQTSMYLCASSLSQGPGGKLFFGSGTQLSVL.